This T cell receptor beta chain comes out of a study of blood T cell repertoires in COVID-19. Turning to the study itself: PBMCs, B-cell-depleted T cells, or T cells provided the cDNA or gDNA that made up the material.

Original processing notes: Reference gene primer amplification yielded estimated nucleated cell counts. The data were produced by immunoSEQ multiplex PCR, yet TCRdb's version contains in-frame clones alone and is incomplete. The V and J calls and clone size are taken from that table; D and trimming were inferred from the DNA. Of some 250,000 clones listed, 90% to 95% are singletons. This CDR3 comprises 16 residues. V was pared by 5 bases and J by 2 bases, with 15 bases between. In germline, CDR1 is SGHTA, CDR2 FQGNSA. Residents of 20 to 25 US areas, aged roughly 18 to 89 years, made up the participants.

This sequence originates from a human donor in a cohort exposed to, infected with or recovered from COVID-19 (not recorded which). The donor label of this sample is uncertain. V usage is TRBV7-2 and J usage is TRBJ2-2; D is undetermined. Sequenced material: PBMCs or T cells enriched from blood (not recorded which). This CDR3 is CASSPRRARNTGELFF. For the CDR3, the DNA is TGTGCCAGCAGCCCCCGGCGAGCGCGAAACACCGGGGAGCTGTTTTTT.